This TCR beta chain derives from a study of cytomegalovirus exposure and HLA in healthy donors. Healthy bone marrow donors made up the donors. PCR involved 60 Vbeta and 13 Jbeta primers. TCRdb keeps only in-frame clones here, not all; method: immunoSEQ multiplex PCR. This table has 65,000 or so clones, 55% to 65% appearing once. Looked up from germline, CDR1 is SGHTA and CDR2 is FQGNSA. V was clipped by 5 bases and J by 0 bases; unmatched bases: 10. The CDR3 has 17 amino acids. Specimen: PBMCs. The receptor was derived from a man younger than 45 in good health and CMV-seronegative. V gene TRBV7-2 combines with J gene TRBJ2-1, with 7 bases that match TRBD2. The CDR3 DNA sequence: TGTGCCAGCAGCCCCCAACTGGGGGGGAGCTCCTACAATGAGCAGTTCTTC. Its protein is CASSPQLGGSSYNEQFF.